This T cell receptor beta chain was captured in a study of blood T cell repertoires in COVID-19. As for the study in general: Specimens from acute and convalescent COVID-19 originated in the United States, Italy and Spain. Sample material is recorded as cDNA or gDNA derived from T cells, B-cell-depleted T cells, or PBMCs.

Method: immunoSEQ multiplex PCR; TCRdb's copy keeps in-frame clones and lacks some. The sample yields fewer than 350,000 clones, around 85% seen once. The participants were between about 18 and 90 years old and came from some 23 US areas. Clinical history reported by participants formed the basis on which cohorts were assigned. Specimen: PBMCs or T cells enriched from blood (not recorded which). The clonotype originates from a woman in her forties or fifties who had recovered from COVID-19.

CDR3 sequence: CASSQGTGATNEKLFF. The DNA for the CDR3 is TGTGCCAGCAGCCAAGGGACAGGAGCAACTAATGAAAAACTGTTTTTT. This chain connects TRBV3-1 (or the pseudogene TRBV3-2) to TRBJ1-4; 7 nucleotides line up with TRBD1. The V gene's germline CDR1 is LGHDT and CDR2 YNNKEL (reference sequence). The CDR3 spans 16 residues. The V and J ends lost 1 base and 0 bases, in that order; junction bases with no gene match: 2.